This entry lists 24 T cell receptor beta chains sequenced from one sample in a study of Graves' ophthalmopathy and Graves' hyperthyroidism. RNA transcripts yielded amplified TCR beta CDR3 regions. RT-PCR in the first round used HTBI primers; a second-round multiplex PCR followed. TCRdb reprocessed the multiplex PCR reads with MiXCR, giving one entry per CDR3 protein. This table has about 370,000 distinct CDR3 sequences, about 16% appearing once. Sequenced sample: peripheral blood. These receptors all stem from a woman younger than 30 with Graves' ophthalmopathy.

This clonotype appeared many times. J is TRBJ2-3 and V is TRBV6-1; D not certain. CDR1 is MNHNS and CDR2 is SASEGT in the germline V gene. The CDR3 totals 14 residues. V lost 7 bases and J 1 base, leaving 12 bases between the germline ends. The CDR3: CASTPLSGTDTQYF. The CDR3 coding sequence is TGTGCCAGCACCCCTTTAAGCGGCACAGATACGCAGTATTTT.

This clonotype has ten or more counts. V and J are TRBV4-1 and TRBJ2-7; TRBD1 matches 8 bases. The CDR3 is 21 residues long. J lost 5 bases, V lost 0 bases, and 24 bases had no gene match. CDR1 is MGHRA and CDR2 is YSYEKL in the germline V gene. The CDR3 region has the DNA TGCGCCAGCAGCCAAGATCCATCGACAGGGGCCCTACAGGGGATAAGGAACGAGCAGTACTTC. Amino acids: CASSQDPSTGALQGIRNEQYF.

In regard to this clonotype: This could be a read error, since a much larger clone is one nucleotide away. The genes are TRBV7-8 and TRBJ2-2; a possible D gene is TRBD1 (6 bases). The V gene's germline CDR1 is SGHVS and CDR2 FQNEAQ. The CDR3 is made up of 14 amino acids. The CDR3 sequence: CANSPRQADTELFF. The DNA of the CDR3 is TGTGCCAACAGCCCGAGACAGGCCGATACGGAGCTGTTTTTT.

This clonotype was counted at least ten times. The CDR3 sequence is CASSPSTGRSAGAFF. CDR3 coding DNA: TGTGCCAGCAGCCCATCCACAGGGAGGAGTGCAGGAGCTTTCTTT. The V call is TRBV3-1, the J call TRBJ1-1; weak D call: TRBD1 (6 bases). Looked up from germline, CDR1 is LGHDT and CDR2 is YNNKEL (reference sequence). CDR3 length: 15 residues. Deletions cut 4 bases from V and 10 bases from J, with 22 bases between.

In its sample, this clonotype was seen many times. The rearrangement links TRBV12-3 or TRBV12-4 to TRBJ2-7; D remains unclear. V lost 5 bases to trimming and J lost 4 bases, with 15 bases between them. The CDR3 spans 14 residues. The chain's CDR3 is CASSPRPPSYEQYF. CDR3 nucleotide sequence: TGTGCCAGCAGTCCCAGGCCGCCTTCTTACGAGCAGTACTTC.

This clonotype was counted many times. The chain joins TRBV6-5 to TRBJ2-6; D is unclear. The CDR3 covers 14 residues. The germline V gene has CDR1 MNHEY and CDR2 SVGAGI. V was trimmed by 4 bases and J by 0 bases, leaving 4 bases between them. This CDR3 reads CASSFFSGANVLTF. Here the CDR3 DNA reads TGTGCCAGCAGTTTCTTCTCTGGGGCCAACGTCCTGACTTTC.

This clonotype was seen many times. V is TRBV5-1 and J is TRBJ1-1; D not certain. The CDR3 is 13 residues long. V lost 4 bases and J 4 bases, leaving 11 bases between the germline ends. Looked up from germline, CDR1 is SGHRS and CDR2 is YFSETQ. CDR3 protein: CASSGPLGTEAFF. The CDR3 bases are TGCGCCAGCAGCGGCCCCTTGGGCACTGAAGCTTTCTTT.

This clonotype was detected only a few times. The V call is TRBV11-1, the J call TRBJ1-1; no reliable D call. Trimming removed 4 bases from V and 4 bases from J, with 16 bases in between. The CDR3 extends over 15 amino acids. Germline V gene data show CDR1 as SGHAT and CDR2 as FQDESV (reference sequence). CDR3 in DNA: TGTGCCAGCAGCTCCAGCGGAGCCCCGGCCACTGAAGCTTTCTTT. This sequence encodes CASSSSGAPATEAFF.

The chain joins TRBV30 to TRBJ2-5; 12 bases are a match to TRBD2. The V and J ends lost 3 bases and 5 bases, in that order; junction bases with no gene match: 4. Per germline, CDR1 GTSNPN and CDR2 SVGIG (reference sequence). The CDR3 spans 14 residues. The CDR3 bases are TGTGCCTGGAGGAGACTAGCGGGAGTCGAGACCCAGTACTTC. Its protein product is CAWRRLAGVETQYF.

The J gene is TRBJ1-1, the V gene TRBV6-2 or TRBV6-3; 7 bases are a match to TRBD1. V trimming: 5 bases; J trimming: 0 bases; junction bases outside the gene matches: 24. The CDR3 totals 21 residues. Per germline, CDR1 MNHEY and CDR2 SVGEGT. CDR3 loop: CASSHHRTGIIFRQMNTEAFF. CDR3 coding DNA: TGTGCCAGCAGTCACCACCGGACAGGTATTATCTTCCGCCAAATGAACACTGAAGCTTTCTTT.

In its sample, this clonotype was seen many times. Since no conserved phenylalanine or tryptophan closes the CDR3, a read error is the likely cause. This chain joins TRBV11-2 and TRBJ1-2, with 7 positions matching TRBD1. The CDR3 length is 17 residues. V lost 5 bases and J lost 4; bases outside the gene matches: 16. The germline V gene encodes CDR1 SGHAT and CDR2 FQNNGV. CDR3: CASSPDRAQNLFYGYTS. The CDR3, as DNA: TGTGCCAGCAGCCCAGACAGGGCCCAGAACCTTTTCTATGGCTACACCTCC.

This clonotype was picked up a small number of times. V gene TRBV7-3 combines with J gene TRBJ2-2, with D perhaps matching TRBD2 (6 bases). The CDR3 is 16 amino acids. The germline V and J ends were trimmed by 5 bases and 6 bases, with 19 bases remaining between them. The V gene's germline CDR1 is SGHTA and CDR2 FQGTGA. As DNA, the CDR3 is TGTGCCAGCAGCCCCCTGGGAGGTTCCTCCCCCGGGGAGCTGTTTTTT. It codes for CASSPLGGSSPGELFF. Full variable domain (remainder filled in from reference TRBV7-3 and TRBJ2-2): GAGVSQTPSNKVTEKGKYVELRCDPISGHTALYWYRQSLGQGPEFLIYFQGTGAADDSGLPNDRFFAVRPEGSVSTLKIQRTERGDSAVYLCASSPLGGSSPGELFFGEGSRLTVL.

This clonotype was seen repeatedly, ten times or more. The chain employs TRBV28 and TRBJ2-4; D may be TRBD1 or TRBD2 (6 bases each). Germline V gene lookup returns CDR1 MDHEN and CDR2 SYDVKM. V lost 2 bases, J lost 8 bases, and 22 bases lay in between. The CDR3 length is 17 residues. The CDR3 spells CASSLPPVPGGGYIQYF. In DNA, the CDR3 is TGTGCCAGCAGTTTACCCCCCGTGCCCGGGGGCGGGTACATTCAGTACTTC.

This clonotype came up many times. The DNA of the CDR3 is TGTGCCAGCAGCTTATTCGAACTAGCGGTTTCCGAGCAGTACTTC. Its translation: CASSLFELAVSEQYF. The chain is built from TRBV7-2 and TRBJ2-7, with 8 nucleotides matching TRBD2. The CDR3 has 15 residues. The junction had 9 bases not matched to a gene; V was cut back by 2 bases and J by 6 bases. The V gene's germline CDR1 is SGHTA and CDR2 FQGNSA.

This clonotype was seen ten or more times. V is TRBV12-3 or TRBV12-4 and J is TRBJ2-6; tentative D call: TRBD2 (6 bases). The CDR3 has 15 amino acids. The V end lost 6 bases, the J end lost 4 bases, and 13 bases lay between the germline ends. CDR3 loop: CASSQGGGGANVLTF. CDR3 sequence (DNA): TGTGCCAGCAGCCAGGGTGGAGGGGGGGCCAACGTCCTGACTTTC.

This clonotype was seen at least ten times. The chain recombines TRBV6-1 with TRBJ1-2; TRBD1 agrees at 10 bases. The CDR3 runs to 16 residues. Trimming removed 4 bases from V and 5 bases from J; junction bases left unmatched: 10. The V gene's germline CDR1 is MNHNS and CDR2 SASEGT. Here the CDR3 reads CASSATGTGAGYGYTF. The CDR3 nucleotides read TGTGCCAGCAGTGCAACCGGGACAGGGGCAGGGTATGGCTACACCTTC.

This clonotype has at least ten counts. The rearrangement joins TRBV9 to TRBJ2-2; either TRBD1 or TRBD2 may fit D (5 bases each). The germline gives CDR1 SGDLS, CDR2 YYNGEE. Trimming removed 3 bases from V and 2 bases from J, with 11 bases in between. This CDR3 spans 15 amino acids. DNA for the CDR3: TGTGCCAGCAGCGCAAGGGACCACAACACCGGGGAGCTGTTTTTT. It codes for CASSARDHNTGELFF.

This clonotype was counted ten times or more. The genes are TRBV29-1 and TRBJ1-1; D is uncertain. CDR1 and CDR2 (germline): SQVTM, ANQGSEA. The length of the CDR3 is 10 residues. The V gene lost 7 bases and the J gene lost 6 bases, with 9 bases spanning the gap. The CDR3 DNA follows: TGCAGCGGAAGGCAGTCTGAAGCTTTCTTT. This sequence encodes CSGRQSEAFF.

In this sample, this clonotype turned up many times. The CDR3 is CASSQSGTMNTEAFF. For the CDR3, the DNA is TGCGCCAGCAGCCAGAGTGGGACCATGAACACTGAAGCTTTCTTT. The chain links TRBV4-1 to TRBJ1-1; weak D call: TRBD1 (5 bases). Germline V gives CDR1 MGHRA, CDR2 YSYEKL. The CDR3 sequence is 15 residues long. Trimming took 3 bases from V and 0 from J, leaving 11 bases between them.

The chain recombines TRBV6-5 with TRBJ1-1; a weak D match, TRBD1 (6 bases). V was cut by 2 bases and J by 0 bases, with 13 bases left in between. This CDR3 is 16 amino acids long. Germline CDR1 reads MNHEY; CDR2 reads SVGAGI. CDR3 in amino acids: CASSYKGGVMNTEAFF. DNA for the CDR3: TGTGCCAGCAGTTACAAGGGGGGCGTGATGAACACTGAAGCTTTCTTT.

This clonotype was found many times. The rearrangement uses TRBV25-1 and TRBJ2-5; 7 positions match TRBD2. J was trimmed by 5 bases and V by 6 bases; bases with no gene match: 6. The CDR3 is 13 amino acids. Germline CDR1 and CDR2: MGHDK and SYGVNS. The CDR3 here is CASRGGAVETQYF. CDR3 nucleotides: TGTGCCAGCAGGGGAGGGGCAGTGGAGACCCAGTACTTC.

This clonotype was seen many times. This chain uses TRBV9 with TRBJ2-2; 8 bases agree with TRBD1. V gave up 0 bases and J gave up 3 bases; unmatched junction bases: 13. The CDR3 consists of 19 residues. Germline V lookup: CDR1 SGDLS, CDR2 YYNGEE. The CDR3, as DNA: TGTGCCAGCAGCGTAGGCCCAGGGGGCTGGGGGAGAGACACCGGGGAGCTGTTTTTT. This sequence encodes CASSVGPGGWGRDTGELFF.

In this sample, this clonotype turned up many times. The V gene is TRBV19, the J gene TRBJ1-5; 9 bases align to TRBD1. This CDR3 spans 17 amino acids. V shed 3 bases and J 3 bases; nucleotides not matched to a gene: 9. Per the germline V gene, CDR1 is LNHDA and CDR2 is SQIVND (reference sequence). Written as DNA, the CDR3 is TGTGCCAGTAGTATGGTGACGGGACAGGGCCCCAATCAGCCCCAGCATTTT. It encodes CASSMVTGQGPNQPQHF.

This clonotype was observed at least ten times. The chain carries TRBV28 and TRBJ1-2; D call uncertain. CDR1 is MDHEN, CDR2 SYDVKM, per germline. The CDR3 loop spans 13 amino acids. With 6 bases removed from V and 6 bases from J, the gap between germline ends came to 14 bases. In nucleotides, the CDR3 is TGTGCCAGCAGAAGGGCAGGTTCTAATGGCTACACCTTC. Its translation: CASRRAGSNGYTF.